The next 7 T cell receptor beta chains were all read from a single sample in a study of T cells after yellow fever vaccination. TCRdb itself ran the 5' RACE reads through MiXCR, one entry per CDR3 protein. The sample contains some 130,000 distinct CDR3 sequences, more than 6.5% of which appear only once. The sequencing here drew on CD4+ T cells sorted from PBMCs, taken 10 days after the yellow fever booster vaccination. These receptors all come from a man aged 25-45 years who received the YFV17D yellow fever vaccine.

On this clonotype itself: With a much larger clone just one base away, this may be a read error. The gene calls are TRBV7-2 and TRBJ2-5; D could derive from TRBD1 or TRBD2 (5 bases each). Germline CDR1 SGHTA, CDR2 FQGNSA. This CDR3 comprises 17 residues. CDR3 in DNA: TGTGCCAACAGCACCCGGGACCCACACTCGATACAAGAGACCCAGTACTTC. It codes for CANSTRDPHSIQETQYF. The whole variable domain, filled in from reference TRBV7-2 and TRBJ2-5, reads GAGVSQSPSNKVTEKGKDVELRCDPISGHTALYWYRQSLGQGLEFLIYFQGNSAPDKSGLPSDRFSAERTGGSVSTLTIQRTQQEDSAVYLCANSTRDPHSIQETQYFGPGTRLLVL.

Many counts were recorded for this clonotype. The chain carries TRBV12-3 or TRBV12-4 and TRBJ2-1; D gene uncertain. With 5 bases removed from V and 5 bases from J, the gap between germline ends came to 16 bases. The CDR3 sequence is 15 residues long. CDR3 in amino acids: CASSPRRDIDNEQFF. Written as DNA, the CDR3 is TGTGCCAGCAGTCCCCGAAGGGATATCGACAATGAGCAGTTCTTC.

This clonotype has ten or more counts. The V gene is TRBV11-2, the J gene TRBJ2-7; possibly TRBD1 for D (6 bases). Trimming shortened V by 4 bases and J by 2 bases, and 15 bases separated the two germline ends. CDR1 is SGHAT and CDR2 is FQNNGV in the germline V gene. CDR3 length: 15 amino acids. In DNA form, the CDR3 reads TGTGCCAGCAGCTCCAGGGACATCCCCCCCTACGAGCAGTACTTC. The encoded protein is CASSSRDIPPYEQYF.

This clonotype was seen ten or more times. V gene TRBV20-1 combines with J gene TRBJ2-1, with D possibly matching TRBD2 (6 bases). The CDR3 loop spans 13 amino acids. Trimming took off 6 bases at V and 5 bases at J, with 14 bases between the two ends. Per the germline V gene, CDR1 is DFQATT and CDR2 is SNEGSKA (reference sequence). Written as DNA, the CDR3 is TGCAGTGCCCAGATCGGGGGTGACAATGAGCAGTTCTTC. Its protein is CSAQIGGDNEQFF.

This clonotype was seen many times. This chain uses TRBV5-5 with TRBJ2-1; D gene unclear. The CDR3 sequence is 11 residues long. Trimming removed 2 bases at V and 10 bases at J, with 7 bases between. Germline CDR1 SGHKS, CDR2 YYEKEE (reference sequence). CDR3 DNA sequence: TGTGCCAGCAGCTTAGGCATGGAGCAGTTCTTC. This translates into CASSLGMEQFF.

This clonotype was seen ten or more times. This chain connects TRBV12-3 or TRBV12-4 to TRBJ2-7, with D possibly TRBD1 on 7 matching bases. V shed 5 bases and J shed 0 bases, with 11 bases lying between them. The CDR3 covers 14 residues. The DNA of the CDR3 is TGTGCCAGCAGTCCAGGGGGGAGCTCCTACGAGCAGTACTTC. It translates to CASSPGGSSYEQYF.

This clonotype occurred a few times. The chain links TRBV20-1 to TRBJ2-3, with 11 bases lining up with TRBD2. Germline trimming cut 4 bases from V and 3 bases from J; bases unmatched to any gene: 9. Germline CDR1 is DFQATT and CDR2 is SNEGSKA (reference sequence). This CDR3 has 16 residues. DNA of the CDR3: TGCAGTGCTATTCCCGGGACTAGCGGAAATACAGATACGCAGTATTTT. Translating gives CSAIPGTSGNTDTQYF.